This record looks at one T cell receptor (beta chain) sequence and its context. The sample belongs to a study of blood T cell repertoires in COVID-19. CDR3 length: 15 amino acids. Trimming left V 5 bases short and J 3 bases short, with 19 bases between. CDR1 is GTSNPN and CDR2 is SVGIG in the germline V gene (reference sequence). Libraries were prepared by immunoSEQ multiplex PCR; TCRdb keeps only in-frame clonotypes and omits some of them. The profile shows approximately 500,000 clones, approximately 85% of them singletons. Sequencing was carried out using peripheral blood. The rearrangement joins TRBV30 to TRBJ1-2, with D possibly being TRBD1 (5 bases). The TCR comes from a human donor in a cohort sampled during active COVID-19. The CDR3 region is CAWDTSGGLDYGYTF. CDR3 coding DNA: TGTGCCTGGGATACGTCGGGGGGTCTAGACTATGGCTACACCTTC.